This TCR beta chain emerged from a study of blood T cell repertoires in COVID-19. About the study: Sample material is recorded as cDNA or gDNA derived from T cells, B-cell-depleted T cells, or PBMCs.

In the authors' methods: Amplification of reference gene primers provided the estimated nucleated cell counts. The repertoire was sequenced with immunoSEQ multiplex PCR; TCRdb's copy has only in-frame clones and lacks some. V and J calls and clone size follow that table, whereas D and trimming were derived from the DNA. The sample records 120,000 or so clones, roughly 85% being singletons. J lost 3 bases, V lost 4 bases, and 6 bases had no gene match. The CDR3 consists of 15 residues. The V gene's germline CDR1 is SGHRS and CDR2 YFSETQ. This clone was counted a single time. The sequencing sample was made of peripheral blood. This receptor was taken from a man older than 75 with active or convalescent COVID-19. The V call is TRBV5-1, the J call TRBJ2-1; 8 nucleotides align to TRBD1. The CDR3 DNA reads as TGCGCCAGCAGCGAACAGGGGGGAAGCTACAATGAGCAGTTCTTC. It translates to CASSEQGGSYNEQFF.